This T cell receptor beta chain comes out of a study of T-cell memory formation after mild COVID-19 (dated by TCRdb to 2020 to 2022). For the study in its entirety: TCR sequence clusters from the two donors were largely donor specific. In a couple of donors, T-cell clones that expanded and contracted after mild COVID-19 were tracked by sequencing TCRalpha and TCRbeta repertoires over time. The cohort was made up of two young adult volunteers, one female and one male, who were previously healthy.

Taken from the germline V gene, the CDR1 and CDR2 loops are MDHEN and SYDVKM. Counted from cysteine to phenylalanine, this CDR3 has 14 amino acids. Of all the DNA, just the CDR3 is kept, 42 bases in frame from base 1. V and J are truncated by 6 bases and 5 bases respectively, leaving an intervening sequence of 14 bases. Ficoll-Paque density gradient centrifugation was the method used to isolate PBMCs. The data were produced on an Illumina NovaSeq 6000. TCRalpha and TCRbeta cDNA libraries were built by 5'RACE with constant-segment primers, adding sample barcodes and unique molecular identifiers. Trizol reagent was used to extract RNA from every sample. The libraries were amplified in two PCR steps, and the second step added a second sample barcode and Illumina TruSeq adapters. Sequencing of the libraries was done on an Illumina NovaSeq, producing 2 x 150 bp paired-end reads. The original methods were these. Reads were demultiplexed and collapsed into UMI-guided consensus sequences with migec v1.2.7. With mixcr v2.1.11, UMI consensuses were aligned to TRA and TRB V and J templates and assembled into clonotypes. Expanded or contracted clonotypes were those called significant by both edgeR and NoisET, with noise models trained on biological replicates. For edgeR calls, the cutoffs were a false discovery rate-adjusted p below 0.01 and a log2 fold-change threshold of 1. As an exploratory analysis of dynamics, max-normalized trajectories of the 1000 most abundant clonotypes were examined with PCA combined with hierarchical clustering. Separately sequenced CD4+ and CD8+ repertoires were used to assign the CD4 or CD8 phenotype of responding clones. TCRdb reprocessing: public reads trimmed at Q25 with fastp, clones called with MiXCR, in-frame beta chains kept. Each entry merges the rows of one CDR3 protein and shows their most common DNA and genes. These V and J calls derive from TCRdb rather than the authors' analysis. This sample holds 450,000 or so distinct CDR3 sequences; approximately 23% were observed only once. The ten biggest clones cover approximately 12% of the sample.

This clonotype was observed a few times. This clone's antigen is unknown. Base qualities are not provided; no much larger clone lies one nucleotide away. General findings and caveats noted by the study authors: Some responding clones were detected in pre-infection memory, which suggested that pre-existing cross-reactive memory T cells had joined the SARS-CoV-2 response. Whether the second-wave clones peaking on day 37 were SARS-CoV-2 specific was not confirmed. Contracting CD4+ clones were located mainly in the CM and EM memory subsets, whereas CD8+ clones were found to be enriched in EMRA. Only two mild cases were covered by the study, and larger cohorts that include severe cases with pre-infection samples were considered necessary. Clones contracting from day 15 to 85 had balanced CD4/CD8 phenotypes, while a second wave expanding from day 15 to 37 was biased towards CD4+.

This receptor was identified in an adult woman who had mild COVID-19 (a few samples of this study predate the infection). The sample titles of this study are shuffled in the database, so cell type and time point are left out; the donor was told from shared clones. Input material: PBMCs or a T cell subset sorted from them (not recorded which). The rearranged chain carries TRBV28 and TRBJ1-5; matching of 5 bases hints at TRBD1 as the D gene. The DNA reads TGTGCCAGCAGATCCTCGGGGGATCATCAGCCCCAGCATTTT. This codes for CASRSSGDHQPQHF.